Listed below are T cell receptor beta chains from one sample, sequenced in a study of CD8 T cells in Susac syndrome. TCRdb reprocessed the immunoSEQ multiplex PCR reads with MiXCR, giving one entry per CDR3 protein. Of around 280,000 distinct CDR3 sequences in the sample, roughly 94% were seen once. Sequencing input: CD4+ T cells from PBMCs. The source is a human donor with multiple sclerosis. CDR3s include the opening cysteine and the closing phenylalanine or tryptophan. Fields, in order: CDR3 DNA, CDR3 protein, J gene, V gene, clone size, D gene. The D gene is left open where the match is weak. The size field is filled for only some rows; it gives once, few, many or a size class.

TGCAGTGCGGGCGGGAACCCCGAGAGGGGTGAAGCTTTCTTT,CSAGGNPERGEAFF,TRBJ1-1,TRBV20-1,NA,NA
TGTGCCAGCAGCCAAGGGCGCTGGGGCAATGAGCAGTTCTTC,CASSQGRWGNEQFF,TRBJ2-1,TRBV3-1,NA,NA
TGCAGTGCTAGACCTCCCATTAGCGGGTTTTTGAATGAGCAGTTCTTC,CSARPPISGFLNEQFF,TRBJ2-1,TRBV20-1,NA,TRBD2
TGCAGTGCTAGAGACCAGTGGCGCCCGGACAGGGTCTCCTACGAGCAGTACTTC,CSARDQWRPDRVSYEQYF,TRBJ2-7,TRBV20-1,once,TRBD1
TGTGCCAGCAGTTACGGGGGAGCGGGACAAGAGACCCAGTACTTC,CASSYGGAGQETQYF,TRBJ2-5,TRBV6-2/TRBV6-3,NA,TRBD2
TGCGCCAGCAGTGAGTCGAGGATTGGGCAGTACTTC,CASSESRIGQYF,TRBJ2-7,TRBV10-2,NA,NA
TGTGCCAGCAGCGTAGGCCCGGGGAGAGGCGGAGCCAACTACGAGCAGTACTTC,CASSVGPGRGGANYEQYF,TRBJ2-7,TRBV9,NA,NA
TGTGCCAGCAGCCAACGACAGGGTGGTTATTCACCCCTCCACTTT,CASSQRQGGYSPLHF,TRBJ1-6,TRBV14,NA,TRBD1
TGTGCCATCAGTGAAGGAGGGGATGAGTTCCACGAGCAGTACTTC,CAISEGGDEFHEQYF,TRBJ2-7,TRBV10-3,NA,NA
TGTGCCTGGGGCCAGGGGGCCGGGGAGCTGTTTTTT,CAWGQGAGELFF,TRBJ2-2,TRBV30,NA,TRBD1
TGCAGCGTTTTCGGGACAGGGGTGATTAATGAGCAGTTCTTC,CSVFGTGVINEQFF,TRBJ2-1,TRBV29-1,NA,TRBD1
TGTGCCTGGATCGGAGGACAGCGGAACACTGAAGCTTTCTTT,CAWIGGQRNTEAFF,TRBJ1-1,TRBV30,once,NA
TGCAGTGCTAGAGGCCCAGATCTTGGGAACACTGAAGCTTTCTTT,CSARGPDLGNTEAFF,TRBJ1-1,TRBV20-1,NA,NA
TGCAGTGCTAGAACGCGTTCTGAAGCTTTCTTT,CSARTRSEAFF,TRBJ1-1,TRBV20-1,once,NA
TGTGCCAGCAGCCCATCCCTCAGGACAGGCCATGGCTACACCTTC,CASSPSLRTGHGYTF,TRBJ1-2,TRBV14,NA,TRBD1
TGTGCCATCCGGGACAGTCGCGGCAATCAGCCCCAGCATTTT,CAIRDSRGNQPQHF,TRBJ1-5,TRBV19,once,TRBD1
TGTGCCTGGAGTGTACAGAGGGGCAAGGGCTACACCTTC,CAWSVQRGKGYTF,TRBJ1-2,TRBV30,NA,NA
TGTGCCTGGAGTTGGGGCACCGGGGAGCTGTTTTTT,CAWSWGTGELFF,TRBJ2-2,TRBV30,NA,NA
TGTGCCAGCAGTTTAGCGGGGGGGACAGCAAATCAGCCCCAGCATTTT,CASSLAGGTANQPQHF,TRBJ1-5,TRBV12-3/TRBV12-4,NA,TRBD1
TGTGCCAGCAGCCAAGAGGACAGGATCTATGGCTACACCTTC,CASSQEDRIYGYTF,TRBJ1-2,TRBV3-1,NA,TRBD1
TGCAGTGCCCCGCCCCGGAACATGGCTGAAGCTTTCTTT,CSAPPRNMAEAFF,TRBJ1-1,TRBV20-1,once,NA
TGTGCCAGCAGCTCTTTAGCGGGGGCTTACAATGAGCAGTTCTTC,CASSSLAGAYNEQFF,TRBJ2-1,TRBV11-2,few,TRBD2
TGTGCCAGTAGGGGCCTCGGGACAGCGGGATATTACACAGATACGCAGTATTTT,CASRGLGTAGYYTDTQYF,TRBJ2-3,TRBV19,NA,NA
TGTGCCAGCAGTTCAGGGACAGACCTCCGAAGCAATCAGCCCCAGCATTTT,CASSSGTDLRSNQPQHF,TRBJ1-5,TRBV6-5,NA,TRBD1
TGTGCCAGCAGCTTAGCTGGCGGGAGTACCTACGAGCAGTACTTC,CASSLAGGSTYEQYF,TRBJ2-7,TRBV7-2,NA,TRBD2
TGTGCCTGGAGCCCGGGGGCCGTTAATGAGCAGTTCTTC,CAWSPGAVNEQFF,TRBJ2-1,TRBV30,NA,NA
TGTGCCAGCTCCGTAGACTATGGCTACACCTTC,CASSVDYGYTF,TRBJ1-2,TRBV18,NA,NA
TGTGCCAGCGGACCGCGACACTCCTACAATGAGCAGTTCTTC,CASGPRHSYNEQFF,TRBJ2-1,TRBV27,NA,NA
TGTGCCAGCAGTGAACTGGTTCAGCCCCAGCATTTT,CASSELVQPQHF,TRBJ1-5,TRBV6-1,NA,NA
TGTGCCAGCAGCCAAGGAGCGGGATATTTTGGCGAGCAGTACTTC,CASSQGAGYFGEQYF,TRBJ2-7,TRBV3-1,NA,TRBD2
TGTGCCAGCAGCTTAGATCCCCAGAGGGCACCGTTCTTC,CASSLDPQRAPFF,TRBJ2-1,TRBV7-9,NA,NA
TGTGCCAGCAGCGGAGCCGGGGACAGGCGAACTGGGGCCAACGTCCTGACTTTC,CASSGAGDRRTGANVLTF,TRBJ2-6,TRBV7-3,NA,TRBD1
TGTGCCAGTAGTATGATCGACAGGGCTGAGGCCATTCAGTACTTC,CASSMIDRAEAIQYF,TRBJ2-4,TRBV19,NA,TRBD1
TGTGCCATCAGCCTTACAGGGTTTAATCAGCCCCAGCATTTT,CAISLTGFNQPQHF,TRBJ1-5,TRBV10-3,NA,NA
TGTGCCAGCAGTCGGGTTAATCTTGAGACCCAGTACTTC,CASSRVNLETQYF,TRBJ2-5,TRBV9,NA,NA